Listed here are 8 T cell receptor beta chains from one sample, sequenced in a study of T and B cells in COVID-19 patients. Blood genomic DNA input for TRB amplification was about 250-550 ng. BIOMED2 TRB-A/B primer pools were used in multiplex TRB PCR. Using its own MiXCR run on the multiplex PCR reads, TCRdb lists one record per CDR3 protein. The table shows roughly 4,700 distinct CDR3 sequences, with 25% to 35% occurring only once. The sample consisted of blood. Receptor source: a human donor with active COVID-19.

A few counts support this clonotype. CDR3 nucleotide sequence: TGTGCCAGCAGCTTAGGGGGACTAGCGGGAGCCGAGCAGTACTTC. This gives the protein CASSLGGLAGAEQYF. The V call is TRBV7-9, the J call TRBJ2-7, with TRBD2 identical over 14 bases. The CDR3 covers 15 residues. V dropped 1 base and J dropped 6; count of bases not matched to a gene: 2. CDR1 and CDR2 (germline): SEHNR, FQNEAQ (reference sequence).

In the case of this clonotype: Its ends do not fully match the called genes, so a read error is possible. The chain recombines TRBV5-1 with TRBJ1-1; unclear D gene. CDR1 SGHRS and CDR2 YFSETQ come from the germline V gene. The CDR3 covers 15 residues. CDR3 region: CASSLVGRLGTEAFF. The CDR3 region has the DNA TGTGCCAGCAGCTTAGTTGGACGTCTGGGCACTGAAGCTTTCTTT.

J is TRBJ2-7 and V is TRBV28; D is ambiguous. The CDR3 runs 11 residues. V dropped 2 bases and J dropped 4 bases, with 3 bases sitting between them. Germline V gene sequence: CDR1 MDHEN, CDR2 SYDVKM. The CDR3 DNA is TGTGCCAGCAGTTTAAGGTACGAGCAGTACTTC. It yields the protein CASSLRYEQYF.

The CDR3 DNA sequence: TGTGCCAGCTCATTCGTGCCCGCTCTCGACGAGCAGTACTTC. Amino acids: CASSFVPALDEQYF. The rearrangement uses TRBV18 and TRBJ2-7, with D unresolved. The V and J ends lost 5 bases and 5 bases respectively, with 16 bases between them. Per the germline V gene, CDR1 is KGHSH and CDR2 is LQKENI. The CDR3 sequence is 14 residues long.

The chain combines TRBV27 with TRBJ2-3, with TRBD1 matching 8 bases. Losses at the gene ends were 5 bases for V and 6 bases for J; bases not matched to a gene: 7. The V gene's germline CDR1 is MNHEY and CDR2 SMNVEV (reference sequence). This CDR3 contains 14 residues. CDR3 DNA: TGTGCCAGCAGTAGGCAGGGGGCGAAGGATACGCAGTATTTT. It yields the protein CASSRQGAKDTQYF.

This sequence joins TRBV5-6 and TRBJ1-5, with D possibly matching TRBD1 (5 bases). V was pared by 6 bases and J by 2 bases, with 18 bases between. Germline V lookup: CDR1 SGHDT, CDR2 YYEEEE. The CDR3 has 16 residues. The CDR3 nucleotides are TGTGCCAGCATCTTAGTCGGGGGGTGGGGCAATCAGCCCCAGCATTTT. Translation: CASILVGGWGNQPQHF.

The chain recombines TRBV11-2 with TRBJ2-1, with 7 bases fitting TRBD2. J was trimmed by 6 bases and V by 1 base; bases with no gene match: 6. Germline V lookup: CDR1 SGHAT, CDR2 FQNNGV. The CDR3 runs to 15 residues. CDR3: CASSLGPSGANEQFF. The CDR3 region has the DNA TGTGCCAGCAGCTTAGGCCCTAGCGGAGCCAATGAGCAGTTCTTC.

By share, this clonotype ranks as medium-sized. This chain connects TRBV6-1 to TRBJ2-3, with 7 bases identical to TRBD2. The V segment lost 6 bases and the J segment 0 bases; nucleotides outside the gene matches: 9. The length of the CDR3 is 16 residues. CDR1 and CDR2 from the germline V gene are MNHNS and SASEGT. As DNA, the CDR3 is TGTGCCAGCAGACCGGCCGGGACTACGAGCACAGATACGCAGTATTTT. Its translation is CASRPAGTTSTDTQYF.